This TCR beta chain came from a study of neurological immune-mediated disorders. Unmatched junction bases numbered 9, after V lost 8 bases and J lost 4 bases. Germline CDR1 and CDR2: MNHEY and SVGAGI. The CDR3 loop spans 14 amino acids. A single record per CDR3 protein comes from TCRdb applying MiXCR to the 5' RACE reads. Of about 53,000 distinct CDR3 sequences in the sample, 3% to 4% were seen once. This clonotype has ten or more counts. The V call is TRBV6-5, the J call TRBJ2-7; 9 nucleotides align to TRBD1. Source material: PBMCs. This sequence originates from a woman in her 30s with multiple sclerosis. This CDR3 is CASQGTGRRYEQYF. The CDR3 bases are TGTGCCAGCCAGGGGACAGGGCGACGGTACGAGCAGTACTTC.